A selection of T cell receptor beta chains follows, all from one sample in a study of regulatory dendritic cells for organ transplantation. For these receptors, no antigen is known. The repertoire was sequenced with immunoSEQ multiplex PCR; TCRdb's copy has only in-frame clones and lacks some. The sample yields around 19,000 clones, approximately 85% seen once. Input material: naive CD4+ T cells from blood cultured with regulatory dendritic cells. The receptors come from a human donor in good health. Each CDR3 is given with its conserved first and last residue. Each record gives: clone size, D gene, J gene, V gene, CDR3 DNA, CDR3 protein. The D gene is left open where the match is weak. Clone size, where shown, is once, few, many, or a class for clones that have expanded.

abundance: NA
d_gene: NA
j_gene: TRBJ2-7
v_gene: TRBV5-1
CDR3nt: TGCGCCAGCAGCCTCGACTTTTACGAGCAGTACTTC
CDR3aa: CASSLDFYEQYF

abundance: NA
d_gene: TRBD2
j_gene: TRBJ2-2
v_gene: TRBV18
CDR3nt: TGTGCCAGCTCACGGGGAGCCGGCGTAGCGGGAAGCCCCGGGGAGCTGTTTTTT
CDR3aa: CASSRGAGVAGSPGELFF

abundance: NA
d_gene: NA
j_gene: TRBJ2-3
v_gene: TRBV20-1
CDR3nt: TGCAGTGCTTCGCTGACTGATACGCAGTATTTT
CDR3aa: CSASLTDTQYF

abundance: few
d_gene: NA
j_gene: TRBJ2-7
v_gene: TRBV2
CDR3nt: TGTGCCAGCAGCCCTTCCGTCTTGGTTCAGTACTTC
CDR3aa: CASSPSVLVQYF

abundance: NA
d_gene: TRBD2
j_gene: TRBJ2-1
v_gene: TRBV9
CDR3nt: TGTGCCAGCAGCGTGGGGACTAGCGGGAGCTCCTACAATGAGCAGTTCTTC
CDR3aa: CASSVGTSGSSYNEQFF

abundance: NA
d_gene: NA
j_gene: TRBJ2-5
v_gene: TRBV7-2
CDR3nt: TGTGCCAGCAGTTTCCCGACGGGACCTTGGCCAAAAGAGACCCAGTACTTC
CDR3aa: CASSFPTGPWPKETQYF

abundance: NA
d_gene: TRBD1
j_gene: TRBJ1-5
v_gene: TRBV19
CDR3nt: TGTGCCAGTAGTATCAGGGGGCTCAATCAGCCCCAGCATTTT
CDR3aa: CASSIRGLNQPQHF

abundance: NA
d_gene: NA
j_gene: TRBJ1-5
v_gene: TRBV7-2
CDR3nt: TGTGCCAGCAGCTTAGCGCGGGGGCGCAGCAATCAGCCCCAGCATTTT
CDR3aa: CASSLARGRSNQPQHF

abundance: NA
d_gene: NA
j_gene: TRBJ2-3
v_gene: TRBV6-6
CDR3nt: TGTGCCAGCAGTTACCCTCCCACAGATACGCAGTATTTT
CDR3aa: CASSYPPTDTQYF

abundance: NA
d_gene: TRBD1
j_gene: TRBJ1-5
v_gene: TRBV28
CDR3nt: TGTGCCAGCAGTTTTTTAAGGGCGACAGGGTATTATCAGCCCCAGCATTTT
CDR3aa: CASSFLRATGYYQPQHF

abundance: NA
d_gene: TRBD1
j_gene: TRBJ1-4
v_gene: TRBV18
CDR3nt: TGTGCCAGCTCACCCCGGGGACAGGGGAGTGAAAAACTGTTTTTT
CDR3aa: CASSPRGQGSEKLFF

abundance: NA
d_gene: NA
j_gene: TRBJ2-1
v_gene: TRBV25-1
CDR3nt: TGTGCCAGCGGCAATCTCGATGAGCAGTTCTTC
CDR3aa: CASGNLDEQFF

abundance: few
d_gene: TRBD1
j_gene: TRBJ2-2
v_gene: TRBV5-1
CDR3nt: TGCGCCAGCAGCTCCGACAGGGGAACCGGGGAGCTGTTTTTT
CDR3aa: CASSSDRGTGELFF

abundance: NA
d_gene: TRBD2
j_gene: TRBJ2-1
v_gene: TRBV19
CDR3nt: TGTGCCAGTAGTATAGGTCGCACTAGCGGGTTTAGCTCCTACAATGAGCAGTTCTTC
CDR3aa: CASSIGRTSGFSSYNEQFF

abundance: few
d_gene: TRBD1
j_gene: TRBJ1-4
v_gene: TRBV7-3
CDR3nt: TGTGCCAGCAGCGCCCTGAGGGACAGGGGTAACGAAAAACTGTTTTTT
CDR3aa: CASSALRDRGNEKLFF

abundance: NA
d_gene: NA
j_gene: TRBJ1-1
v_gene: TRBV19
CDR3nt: TGTGCCAGTAGTGGCGGGGCGTACACTGAAGCTTTCTTT
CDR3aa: CASSGGAYTEAFF

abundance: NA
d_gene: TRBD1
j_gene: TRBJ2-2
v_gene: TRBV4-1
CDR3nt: TGCGCCAGCAGCCCGACAGGGTTGGTCACCGGGGAGCTGTTTTTT
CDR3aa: CASSPTGLVTGELFF

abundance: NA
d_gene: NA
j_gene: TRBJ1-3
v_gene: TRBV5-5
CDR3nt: TGTGCCAGCAGGATGACAGCCTCTGGAAACACCATATATTTT
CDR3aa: CASRMTASGNTIYF

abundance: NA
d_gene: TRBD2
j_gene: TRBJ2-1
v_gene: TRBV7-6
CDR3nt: TGTGCCAGCAGCCCGGAAAAGATGGCGGGGGGAACAAGCTCCTACAATGAGCAGTTCTTC
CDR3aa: CASSPEKMAGGTSSYNEQFF

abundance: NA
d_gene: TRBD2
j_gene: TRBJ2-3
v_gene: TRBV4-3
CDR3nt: TGCGCCAGCAGCAGCCCCTTGCGGGGGGCGGGAGATACGCAGTATTTT
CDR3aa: CASSSPLRGAGDTQYF

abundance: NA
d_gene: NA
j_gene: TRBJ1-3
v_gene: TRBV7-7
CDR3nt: TGTGCTAGCAGCTATGAAACGGGGCCTAATATAAAGACTGGAAACACCATATATTTT
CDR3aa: CASSYETGPNIKTGNTIYF

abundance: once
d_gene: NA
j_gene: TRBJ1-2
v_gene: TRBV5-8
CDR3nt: TGTGCCAGCAGCTTGCGGGCGGTGTATGGCTACACCTTC
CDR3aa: CASSLRAVYGYTF

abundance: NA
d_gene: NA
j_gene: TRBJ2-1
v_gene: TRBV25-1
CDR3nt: TGTGCCAGCAGCGGCGTTGGTGGTAAAGCCAATGAGCAGTTCTTC
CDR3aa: CASSGVGGKANEQFF

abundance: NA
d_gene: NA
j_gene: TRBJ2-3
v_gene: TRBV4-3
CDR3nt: TGCGCCAGCAGCCAAGAGGGTCCCGGGGGGCGAGGCCTACTGGGAGATACGCAGTATTTT
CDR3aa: CASSQEGPGGRGLLGDTQYF

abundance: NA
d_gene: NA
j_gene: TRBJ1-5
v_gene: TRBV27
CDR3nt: TGTGCCAGCAGTTTAATCACGGGCAATCAGCCCCAGCATTTT
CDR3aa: CASSLITGNQPQHF

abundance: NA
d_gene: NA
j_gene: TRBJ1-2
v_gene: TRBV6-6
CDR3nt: TGTGCCAGCAGTTTTACCCCCCAGCGCTCGGGGGGCTACACCTTC
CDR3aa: CASSFTPQRSGGYTF

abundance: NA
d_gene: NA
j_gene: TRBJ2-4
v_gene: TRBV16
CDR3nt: TGTGCCAGCAGCCCTAAATTTAACGAGATCCGCAAAAACATTCAGTACTTC
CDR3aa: CASSPKFNEIRKNIQYF

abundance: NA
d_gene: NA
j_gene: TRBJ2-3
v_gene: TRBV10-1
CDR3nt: TGCGCCAGCTCACGACAGTTCACAGATACGCAGTATTTT
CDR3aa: CASSRQFTDTQYF

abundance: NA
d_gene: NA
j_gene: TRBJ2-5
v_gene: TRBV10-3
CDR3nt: TGTGCCATCAGTGGGACAGAAGAGACCCAGTACTTC
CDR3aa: CAISGTEETQYF

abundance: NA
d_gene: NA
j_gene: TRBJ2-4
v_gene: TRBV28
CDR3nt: TGTGCCAGCAGTCTGGGGACAACAATAGCCAAAAACATTCAGTACTTC
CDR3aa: CASSLGTTIAKNIQYF

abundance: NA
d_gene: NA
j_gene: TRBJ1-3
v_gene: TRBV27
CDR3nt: TGTGCCAGCAGTGACGATCCCCACTCTGGAAACACCATATATTTT
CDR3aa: CASSDDPHSGNTIYF

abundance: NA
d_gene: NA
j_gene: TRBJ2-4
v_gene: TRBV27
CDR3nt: TGTGCCAGCAGTTTGGGGCCCCGTAACATTCAGTACTTC
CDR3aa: CASSLGPRNIQYF

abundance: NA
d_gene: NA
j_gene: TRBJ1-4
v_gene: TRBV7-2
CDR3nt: TGTGCCAGCAGCCACGACGGTGAAAAACTGTTTTTT
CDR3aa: CASSHDGEKLFF

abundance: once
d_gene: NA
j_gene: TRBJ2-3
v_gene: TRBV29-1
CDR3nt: TGCAGCGCCGCCACTGGGGGCATCGCAGATACGCAGTATTTT
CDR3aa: CSAATGGIADTQYF

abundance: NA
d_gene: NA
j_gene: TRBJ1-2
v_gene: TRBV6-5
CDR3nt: TGTGCCAGCAGTTATTTACCGGGAACTAACTATGGCTACACCTTC
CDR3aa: CASSYLPGTNYGYTF

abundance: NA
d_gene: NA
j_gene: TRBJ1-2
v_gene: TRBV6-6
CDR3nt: TGTGCCAGCAGTTTTAGGGGCGCTAACTATGGCTACACCTTC
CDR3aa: CASSFRGANYGYTF